The 8 T cell receptor beta chains listed next were all sequenced from one sample in a study of blood T cell repertoires in COVID-19. Sequencing used immunoSEQ multiplex PCR; TCRdb keeps in-frame clones, though not all of them. Found here are about 81,000 clones, about nine tenths of them singletons; the top ten hold 1.5% to 2%. Sequencing used peripheral blood. The receptors originated from a woman aged 45-60 years in a cohort sampled during active COVID-19.

CDR3 protein: CASSLVSGRATDTQYF. For the CDR3, the DNA is TGTGCCAGCAGCTTGGTTAGCGGGAGGGCCACAGATACGCAGTATTTT. This chain links TRBV7-2 with TRBJ2-3, with TRBD2 identical over 11 bases. V lost 3 bases and J lost 2; bases outside the gene matches: 4. This CDR3 contains 16 residues. From germline, CDR1 is SGHTA and CDR2 FQGNSA.

The gene calls are TRBV28 and TRBJ1-1; no reliable D call. Trimming shortened V by 3 bases and J by 0 bases, and 5 bases separated the two germline ends. The CDR3 totals 13 residues. Germline V lookup: CDR1 MDHEN, CDR2 SYDVKM. CDR3 residues: CASSFGLNTEAFF. The CDR3 nucleotides read TGTGCCAGCAGTTTCGGGTTGAACACTGAAGCTTTCTTT. The full variable domain, in which reference TRBV28 and TRBJ1-1 provide the parts outside the CDR3, is DVKVTQSSRYLVKRTGEKVFLECVQDMDHENMFWYRQDPGLGLRLIYFSYDVKMKEKGDIPEGYSVSREKKERFSLILESASTNQTSMYLCASSFGLNTEAFFGQGTRLTVV.

V usage is TRBV3-1 (or the pseudogene TRBV3-2) and J usage is TRBJ2-3; 8 positions match TRBD2. This CDR3 contains 16 residues. Germline assignment: CDR1 LGHDT and CDR2 YNNKEL (reference sequence). With V trimmed by 1 base and J by 3 bases, 6 bases remained unmatched. The CDR3 coding sequence is TGTGCCAGCAGCCAAGCCGGGGGGGGGCAAACAGATACGCAGTATTTT. Its translation: CASSQAGGGQTDTQYF.

The CDR3 reads CASSVSSQADTIYF. The CDR3 DNA sequence: TGTGCCAGCAGCGTAAGCTCACAGGCGGACACCATATATTTT. The V call is TRBV9, the J call TRBJ1-3; perhaps TRBD1 as D (5 bases). The CDR3 has 14 amino acids. The V and J ends lost 1 base and 8 bases respectively, with 13 bases between them. Germline V gene lookup returns CDR1 SGDLS and CDR2 YYNGEE.

The rearrangement links TRBV5-1 to TRBJ1-2; no definite D call. This CDR3 has 13 residues. V gave up 4 bases and J gave up 4 bases, with 11 bases separating them. CDR1 and CDR2 (germline): SGHRS, YFSETQ. This chain's CDR3 is CASSPGQSYGYTF. For the CDR3, the DNA is TGCGCCAGCAGCCCTGGGCAGAGCTATGGCTACACCTTC.

The rearrangement joins TRBV7-9 to TRBJ2-3; 9 bases agree with TRBD1. This CDR3 has 15 amino acids. Germline V CDR1 and CDR2: SEHNR, FQNEAQ (reference sequence). V trimming: 5 bases; J trimming: 3 bases; junction bases outside the gene matches: 6. CDR3 DNA sequence: TGTGCCAGCAGCCTGGACAGGGGTGTGACAGATACGCAGTATTTT. Translated, it gives CASSLDRGVTDTQYF.

The chain is built from TRBV12-5 and TRBJ2-3; tentatively, D is TRBD2 (5 bases). V was cut by 5 bases and J by 2 bases, with 14 bases left in between. CDR3 length: 15 amino acids. Germline assignment: CDR1 LGHNT and CDR2 FRNRAP. The CDR3, as DNA: TGTGCTAGTGGTCCCCGGACTTTCCTCACAGATACGCAGTATTTT. Translating it yields CASGPRTFLTDTQYF.

J is TRBJ1-4 and V is TRBV12-3 or TRBV12-4; TRBD1 agrees at 7 bases. This CDR3 is 13 amino acids long. The junction had 9 bases not matched to a gene; V was cut back by 4 bases and J by 13 bases. The CDR3 region has the DNA TGTGCCAGCAGTTCCTACAGGGGATCAATACTGTTTTTT. It yields the protein CASSSYRGSILFF.